This T cell receptor (beta chain) was observed in a study of CD8 T cells in Susac syndrome. Germline V gene lookup returns CDR1 MGHDK and CDR2 SYGVNS. V shed 4 bases, J shed 12 bases, and the junction held 13 bases outside the gene matches. The CDR3 runs to 15 residues. Roughly 0.45 to 1 ug RNA was reverse transcribed with random hexamers. TCRdb passed the immunoSEQ multiplex PCR reads through MiXCR, listing each CDR3 protein once. The sample has fewer than 200,000 distinct CDR3 sequences; approximately 93% are singletons. Negative magnetic isolation gave CD8+ and CD4+ cells; FACS enriched CD8+ TEMRA.

Sequencing used CD4+ T cells from PBMCs. The receptor was isolated from a human donor in good health. This chain links TRBV25-1 with TRBJ1-4; 8 bases are a match to TRBD1. CDR3 DNA: TGTGCCAGCAGTGGGATGCAGGGGGCGCGGTCGGAACTGTTTTTT. Protein sequence: CASSGMQGARSELFF.